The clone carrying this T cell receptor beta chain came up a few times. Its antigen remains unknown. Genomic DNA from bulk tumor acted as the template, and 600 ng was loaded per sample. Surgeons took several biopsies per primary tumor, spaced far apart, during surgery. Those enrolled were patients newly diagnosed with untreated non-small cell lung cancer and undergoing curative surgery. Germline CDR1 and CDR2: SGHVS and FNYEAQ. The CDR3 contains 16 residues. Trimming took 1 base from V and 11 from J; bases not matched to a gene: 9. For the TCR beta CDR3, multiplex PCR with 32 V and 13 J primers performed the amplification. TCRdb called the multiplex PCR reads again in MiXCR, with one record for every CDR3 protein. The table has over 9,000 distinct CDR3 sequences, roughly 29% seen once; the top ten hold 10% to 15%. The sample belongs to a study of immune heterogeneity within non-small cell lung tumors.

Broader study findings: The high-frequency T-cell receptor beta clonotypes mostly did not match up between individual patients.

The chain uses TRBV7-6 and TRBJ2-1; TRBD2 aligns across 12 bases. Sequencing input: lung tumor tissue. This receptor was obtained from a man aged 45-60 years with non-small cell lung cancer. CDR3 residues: CASSLDLAGGLNKQFF. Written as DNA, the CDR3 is TGTGCCAGCAGCTTAGATCTAGCGGGAGGGTTAAATAAGCAGTTCTTC.